The sequence of this T cell receptor beta chain was determined in a study of cytomegalovirus exposure and HLA in healthy donors (dated 2017 in TCRdb). In terms of the full investigation: An earlier analysis of roughly 500 of the donors reported approximately 300 Gb of sequence data and 117 million unique TCR beta sequences obtained from about 180 million T cells. About 280 gigabases of sequencing data and approximately 93 million unique TCR sequences were included in an early release covering roughly 700 HLA-typed donors. Of the roughly 410 genotyped donors, more than 75% were placed in the genetic ancestry cluster associated with self-reported Caucasian donors. The study aimed to test whether cataloging public T cell receptors could reveal signatures of past pathogen exposure. The study used immunosequencing to profile the T cell repertoires of 600 to 850 subjects and linked those repertoires to cytomegalovirus serostatus. Besides the first cohort of 500 to 700 subjects, a separate validation cohort made up of 120 different subjects was used. High-throughput TCR immunosequencing, statistical association of individual TCRs with disease status, and machine learning were combined to predict cytomegalovirus infection status. A later analysis re-examined previously published TCR beta repertoires from about 700 donors and added high-resolution HLA genotyping to investigate patterns of TCR occurrence. Rather than drawing on any new phenotypic data, the later analysis identified candidate immune exposures from TCR beta sequences and the way those sequences occurred across donors. In an earlier analysis of a few hundred of the donors, high-throughput TCR beta sequencing was used to judge whether each TCR beta V gene segment behaved as functional or pseudogenic. Donor age, sex, ethnicity and CMV serostatus were collected together with the repertoire data. Genome-wide SNP genotypes for about 60% of the roughly 700 donors were used in a later genetic analysis, which treated that subset as a discovery cohort. Every repertoire in the discovery cohort had been generated on one and the same sequencing platform. Class I and class II HLA loci were covered by the typing at four-digit resolution. Typing coverage differed by locus: A, B, C, DRB1 and DQB1 were typed in about 620-640 donors, DQA1 in roughly 510, DPA1 in around 610, and DPB1 in 472. Five DR-DQ haplotypes were treated as single units for association and clustering because of strong linkage in the cohort. Among about 390 genotyped donors of the cohort, an average of about 240,000 unique TCR beta nucleotide sequences were sequenced per donor, roughly 20% of them non-productive. The research as a whole found: Some IMGT-functional V segments, including TRBV6-2 and TRBV6-3, could not be told apart with the 87-base-pair reads, so those segments were excluded. Because HLA typing was unavailable for some donors at each locus, only the typed subset was used in association tests. The study listed 164 TCR beta chains as associated with cytomegalovirus. A later analysis found that TCR association rates varied across HLA loci, with DRB1 alleles showing the most associated TCRs and HLA-C alleles the fewest. In an earlier analysis of some 550 of the donors, most TCR beta V segments were observed in productive rearrangements about 90% or about 30% of the time, broadly matching IMGT annotations. In a later genetic analysis, a missense DCLRE1C variant was associated with V-gene and J-gene trimming of TCR beta chains, and the association was replicated in an independent cohort. In a later genetic analysis, fewer N-insertions in productive TCRs were reported among donors in an Asian-associated ancestry cluster than the 666-donor mean. Most TCR sequences were observed very rarely across donors, whereas some public TCRs were present in many individuals. CMV serostatus was the only immune exposure information available for the cohort. When HLA alleles, especially DR and DQ, strongly co-occurred, attributing TCR associations to individual alleles was difficult. A cluster of highly shared sequence variants was judged likely to represent a technical artifact of the sequencing pipeline. A later analysis found that most CMV-associated TCR beta chains appeared HLA-restricted, with HLA associations seemingly driven largely by CMV exposure. Correlated functional status among segregating V segments might reflect linkage disequilibrium, but an unknown experimental factor could not be ruled out. Only TCR beta chains were sequenced in this cohort, and the absence of alpha or paired-chain data limited detectable features. In a later analysis, HLA-associated TCR beta chains showed more clonal expansion and lower generation probabilities than non-associated chains that were equally common. Roughly uniform sequencing depth across donors was assumed in presence/absence analyses, although this assumption may not hold. A further reported finding was that TCR beta sequences accurately predicted the HLA-A and HLA-B alleles for most subjects in the first cohort. Specific HLA alleles were associated with over 15,000 TCR beta sequences at a false discovery rate of 0.05 in a later analysis. In both the original and validation cohorts, the classifier was reported to diagnose cytomegalovirus status with high specificity and sensitivity. The authors suggested that the approach could potentially be extended to other disease states and immunological phenotypes. Because counts were too low, approximately 15 rarely observed V segments, including chromosome 9 orphons, were excluded from the earlier analysis of around 590 of the donors. A few of the identified cytomegalovirus-associated TCR beta chains were confirmed in vitro to be specific for cytomegalovirus antigens. A later analysis reported that several top co-occurrence clusters appeared linked to parvovirus B19, influenza, CMV and Epstein-Barr virus.

As to this clone: Its antigen remains unidentified. No base qualities exist here, and no much larger clone lies one base off it.

CDR1 and CDR2, looked up from the germline V gene, are SGHTA and FQGTGA. Trimming leaves V shorter by 3 bases and J shorter by 4 bases, with the junction holding 4 bases beyond the gene matches. From cysteine to phenylalanine, the CDR3 is 14 amino acids long. CDR3 DNA only is kept here, 42 bases in frame from base 1. The cohort was made up of approximately 670 healthy bone marrow donors. Cohort members were all nominally healthy when sampled, although unrecorded immune exposures were likely present. The donor was CMV seropositive and was included in the group of 250 to 300 seropositive cohort members. A peripheral blood sample was collected from each donor, and TCR beta sequencing was performed on peripheral blood mononuclear cells. The Qiagen DNeasy Blood Extraction Kit was used to extract genomic DNA from the blood cell samples. Library creation used the immunoSEQ multiplex PCR assay. For the multiplex PCR, a mixture combining 60 forward primers for TCR Vbeta segments and 13 reverse primers for TCR Jbeta segments was used. Amplification of the CDR3 region of rearranged TCR beta genes was performed with a multiplex PCR assay on genomic DNA. The amplified TCR beta libraries were sequenced on the Illumina HiSeq System as 87-base-pair reads. The study's own analysis went as follows. A later analysis tallied roughly 80 million unique TCR beta chains across the 666 repertoires, and about 10 million of those chains were shared by two or more donors. To remove PCR and sequencing errors, raw reads were error-corrected and collapsed into unique sequences using a nearest-neighbor algorithm that merged closely related sequences. V, D and J gene segments were assigned by aligning CDR3 sequences to IMGT reference sequences. For a sequence to be retained, a match of at least six nucleotides was required to both a V gene segment and a J gene segment. A rearrangement was called productive if the CDR3 had no stop codons and remained in frame with V and J, and every other rearrangement was called non-productive. Following IMGT convention, CDR3 was defined as the stretch from the second conserved V-encoded cysteine up to the conserved J-encoded phenylalanine. In an earlier analysis of just under 600 of the donors, sequences lacking an unambiguous match to a single V gene segment were excluded. In an earlier analysis of some 590 of the donors, a V segment was called functional when productive rearrangements were above 56.7%, and segregating when the standard deviation between donors exceeded 5%. A statistical classification framework was developed to diagnose cytomegalovirus status using the catalog of TCR beta chain sequences. A later analysis assigned V and J genes by comparing TCR nucleotide sequences with IMGT/GENE-DB human TR gene sequences. The TCRdist pipeline was used in a later analysis to assign CDR3 sequences and most-parsimonious VDJ recombination scenarios. In a later analysis, each TCR beta chain was defined by its CDR3 amino acid sequence together with its V-gene family, and reads lacking a unique V-gene family were excluded. As a way to deal with suspected cross-contamination and a sequencing artifact, a later analysis dropped under 600 nucleotide sequences that were highly shared and had low generation probability. In a later analysis, a clonal expansion index was calculated for each public chain from normalized within-repertoire ranks of inferred template counts. Generation probabilities in a later analysis came from a VDJ recombination model fitted to out-of-frame rearrangements, and those results were checked against IGoR. In a later analysis, TCR-TCR, TCR-HLA and TCR-CMV co-occurrence was scored with hypergeometric tests, and a repertoire-size bias correction was applied to TCR pairs. To estimate false discovery rates, a later analysis permuted the HLA or CMV assignments 20 times. In a later analysis, co-occurring TCRs were grouped with DBSCAN, and TCRdist sequence similarity was added when clustering was performed within HLA-allele-positive subsets. For co-occurrence clustering, repertoires with fewer than 30,000 or more than 120,000 public chains were excluded, along with a handful of repertoires with anomalous nucleotide sharing. This is the immuneACCESS table as TCRdb keeps it, with only in-frame sequences that have V and J called. A part of the clones is gone; compared with another copy, unresolved V genes explain less than half, and the rest is unexplained. Clone size and V and J calls were adopted from that table, with D and trimming inferred from the DNA. The sample table records around 94,000 clones; 75% to 80% of these occur just once. Together, the top ten hold around 9.6% of the sample.

Sequencing input: PBMCs. In this chain, TRBV7-3 is recombined with TRBJ2-3; 7 bases in the middle match TRBD2. The receptor comes from a male donor in good health and CMV-seropositive. The DNA sequence reads TGTGCCAGCAGCTTTTCCGCGGGAGCAGATACGCAGTATTTT. Its protein reads: CASSFSAGADTQYF.